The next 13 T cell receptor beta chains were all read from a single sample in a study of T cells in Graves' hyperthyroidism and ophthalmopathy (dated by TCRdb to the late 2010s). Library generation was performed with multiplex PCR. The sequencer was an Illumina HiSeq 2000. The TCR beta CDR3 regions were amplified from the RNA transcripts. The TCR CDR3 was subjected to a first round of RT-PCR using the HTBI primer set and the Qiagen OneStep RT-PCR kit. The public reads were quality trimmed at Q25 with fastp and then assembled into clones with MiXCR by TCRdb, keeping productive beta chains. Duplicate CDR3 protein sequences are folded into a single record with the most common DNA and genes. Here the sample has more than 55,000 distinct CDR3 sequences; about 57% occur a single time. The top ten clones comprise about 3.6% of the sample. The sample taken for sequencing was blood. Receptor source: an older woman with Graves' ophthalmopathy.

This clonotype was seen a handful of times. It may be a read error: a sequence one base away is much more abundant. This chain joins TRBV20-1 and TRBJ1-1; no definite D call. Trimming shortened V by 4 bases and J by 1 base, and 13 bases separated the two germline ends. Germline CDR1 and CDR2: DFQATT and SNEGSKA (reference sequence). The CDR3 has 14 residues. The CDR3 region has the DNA TGCAGTGCTATGGCTGGCACGACGAACACTGAAGCTTTCTTT. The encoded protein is CSAMAGTTNTEAFF.

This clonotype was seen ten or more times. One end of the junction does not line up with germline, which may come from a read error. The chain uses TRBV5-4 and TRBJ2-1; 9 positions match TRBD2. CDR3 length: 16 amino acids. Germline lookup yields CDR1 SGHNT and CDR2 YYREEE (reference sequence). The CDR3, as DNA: TGTGCCAGCAGCCTCCGGGGCGGGGGGGCGTACAATGGGCAGTTCTTC. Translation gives CASSLRGGGAYNGQFF.

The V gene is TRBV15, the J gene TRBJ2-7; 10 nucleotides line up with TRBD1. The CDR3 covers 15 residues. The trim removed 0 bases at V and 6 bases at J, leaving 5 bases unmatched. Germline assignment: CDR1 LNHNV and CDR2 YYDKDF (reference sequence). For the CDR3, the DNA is TGTGCCACCAGCAGAGAGGACAGGGGGAGCGGCGAGCAGTACTTC. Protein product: CATSREDRGSGEQYF.

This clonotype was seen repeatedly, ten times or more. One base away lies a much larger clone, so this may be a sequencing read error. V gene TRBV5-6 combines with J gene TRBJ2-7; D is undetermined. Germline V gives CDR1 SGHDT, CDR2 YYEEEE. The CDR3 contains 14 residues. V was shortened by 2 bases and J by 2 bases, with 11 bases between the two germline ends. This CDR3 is CASSFDWSAYEQYF. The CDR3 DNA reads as TGTGCCAGCAGCTTCGACTGGAGCGCCTACGAGCAGTACTTC.

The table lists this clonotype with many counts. The CDR3: CASSYSGGASYEQYF. The CDR3 bases are TGTGCCAGCAGTTACAGCGGGGGGGCCTCCTACGAGCAGTACTTC. The J gene is TRBJ2-7, the V gene TRBV6-5; 10 nucleotides match TRBD2. This CDR3 is 15 amino acids long. In germline, CDR1 is MNHEY, CDR2 SVGAGI. V was clipped by 2 bases and J by 0 bases; unmatched bases: 1.

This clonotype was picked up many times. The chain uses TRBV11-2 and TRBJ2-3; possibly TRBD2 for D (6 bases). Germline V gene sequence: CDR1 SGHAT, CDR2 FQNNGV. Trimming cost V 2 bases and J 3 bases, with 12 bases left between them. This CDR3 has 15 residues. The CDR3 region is CASSLRGGATDTQYF. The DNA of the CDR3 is TGTGCCAGCAGCTTAAGGGGCGGGGCGACAGATACGCAGTATTTT.

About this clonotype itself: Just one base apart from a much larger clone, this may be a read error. The CDR3: CASISGKTGAFF. CDR3 sequence (DNA): TGTGCCAGCATATCCGGGAAAACTGGAGCTTTCTTT. The chain combines TRBV27 with TRBJ1-1, with D unresolved. From germline, CDR1 is MNHEY and CDR2 SMNVEV (reference sequence). CDR3 length: 12 residues.

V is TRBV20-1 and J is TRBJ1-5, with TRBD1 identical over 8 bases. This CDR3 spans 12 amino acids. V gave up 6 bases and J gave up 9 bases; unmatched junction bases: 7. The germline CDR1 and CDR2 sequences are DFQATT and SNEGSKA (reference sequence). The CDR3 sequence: CSAWTGSWPQHF. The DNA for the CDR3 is TGCAGTGCCTGGACAGGGTCTTGGCCCCAGCATTTT.

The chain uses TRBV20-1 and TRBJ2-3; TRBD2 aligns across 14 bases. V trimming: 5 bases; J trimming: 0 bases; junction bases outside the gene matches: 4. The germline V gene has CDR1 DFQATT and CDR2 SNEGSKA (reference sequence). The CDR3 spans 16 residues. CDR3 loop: CSAGTSGGRSTDTQYF. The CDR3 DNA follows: TGCAGTGCTGGGACTAGCGGGGGCCGAAGCACAGATACGCAGTATTTT.

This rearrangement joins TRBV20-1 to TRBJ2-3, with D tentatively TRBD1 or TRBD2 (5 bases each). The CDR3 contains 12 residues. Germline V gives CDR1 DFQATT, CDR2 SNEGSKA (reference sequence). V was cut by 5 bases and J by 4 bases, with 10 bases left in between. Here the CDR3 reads CSAERGPDTQYF. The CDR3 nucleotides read TGCAGTGCTGAAAGGGGACCAGATACGCAGTATTTT.

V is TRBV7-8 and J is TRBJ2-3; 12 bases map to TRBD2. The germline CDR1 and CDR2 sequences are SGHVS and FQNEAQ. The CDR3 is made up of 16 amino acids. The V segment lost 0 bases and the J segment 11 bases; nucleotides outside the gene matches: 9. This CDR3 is CASSLALAGGLLGQYF. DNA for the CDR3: TGTGCCAGCAGCTTAGCACTAGCGGGAGGACTACTTGGGCAGTATTTT.

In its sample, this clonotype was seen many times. CDR3 region: CASRNAAYGYTF. CDR3 bases: TGTGCCAGTAGAAATGCTGCCTATGGCTACACCTTC. The V and J genes are TRBV19 and TRBJ1-2, with unresolved D. The germline V gene has CDR1 LNHDA and CDR2 SQIVND (reference sequence). The CDR3 is 12 amino acids. Trimming cost V 6 bases and J 4 bases, with 9 bases left between them.

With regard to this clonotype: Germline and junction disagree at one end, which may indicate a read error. CDR3 DNA: TGTGCCAGCAGCCAAGATCCAGGATCCTACGAGCAGCACTTC. Its translation: CASSQDPGSYEQHF. This chain uses TRBV5-4 with TRBJ2-7; no reliable D call. The CDR3 is 14 residues long. Looked up from germline, CDR1 is SGHNT and CDR2 is YYREEE (reference sequence).